What follows are 23 T cell receptor beta chains derived from one specimen sequenced in a study of T-cell reconstitution after alpha-beta-depleted transplantation in children. This sample's TCRbeta library carried unique molecular identifier barcodes. TCRdb redid the calling of the PCR reads with MiXCR, one entry per CDR3 protein. The sample comprises 150,000 to 200,000 distinct CDR3 sequences, 6% to 7% of which are singletons, and 3% rests with the top ten. This material consisted of PBMCs from the stem cell graft donor, taken from the stem cell graft. These receptors were taken from a human donor who donated a stem cell graft to a child with Wiskott-Aldrich syndrome.

This clonotype showed up many times. The rearrangement joins TRBV11-1 to TRBJ2-3, with TRBD1 matching over 8 bases. The V gene end was trimmed by 5 bases and the J gene end by 3 bases; junction bases not matched to a gene: 7. CDR3 length: 15 amino acids. In germline, CDR1 is SGHAT, CDR2 FQDESV (reference sequence). The DNA for the CDR3 is TGTGCCAGCAGCGCCAGACAGGGGCGGACAGATACGCAGTATTTT. As protein: CASSARQGRTDTQYF.

This clonotype was detected ten times or more. The rearrangement links TRBV20-1 to TRBJ2-1, with 10 bases matching TRBD2. The CDR3 has 15 amino acids. Germline CDR1 is DFQATT and CDR2 is SNEGSKA (reference sequence). Trimming cost V 1 base and J 5 bases; bases outside gene matches: 5. The CDR3 region is CSARAASGSDNEQFF. The CDR3 DNA reads as TGCAGTGCTAGAGCCGCTAGCGGGAGTGACAATGAGCAGTTCTTC.

In this sample, this clonotype turned up a few times. V usage is TRBV5-1 and J usage is TRBJ2-2; D uncertain. CDR1 and CDR2 (germline): SGHRS, YFSETQ. Trimming cost V 2 bases and J 4 bases, with 15 bases left between them. The CDR3 length is 16 residues. CDR3: CASSLTSSGGTGELFF. Here the CDR3 DNA reads TGCGCCAGCAGCTTAACTTCCTCGGGCGGCACCGGGGAGCTGTTTTTT.

This clonotype was seen a handful of times. The J gene is TRBJ2-1, the V gene TRBV2; maybe TRBD1 (5 bases). The CDR3 runs 14 residues. V was pared by 3 bases and J by 6 bases, with 12 bases between. Looked up from germline, CDR1 is SNHLY and CDR2 is FYNNEI. CDR3 DNA sequence: TGTGCCAGCAGTGAGCAGGGCCCCACCAATGAGCAGTTCTTC. This sequence encodes CASSEQGPTNEQFF.

This clonotype was detected ten times or more. DNA of the CDR3: TGTGCCAGCAGTTTAGGGCCAGGGCTCCCATCTGGGGCCAACGTCCTGACTTTC. Its translation: CASSLGPGLPSGANVLTF. The J gene is TRBJ2-6, the V gene TRBV12-3 or TRBV12-4, with D perhaps matching TRBD1 (5 bases). The V gene lost 1 base and the J gene lost 1 base, with 14 bases spanning the gap. CDR3 length: 18 amino acids.

The gene calls are TRBV30 and TRBJ2-7; 8 bases align to TRBD2. After removal of 1 base from V and 6 bases from J, the junction contained 5 bases not matched to a gene. Germline CDR1 GTSNPN, CDR2 SVGIG (reference sequence). The CDR3 is 13 residues long. CDR3 amino acids: CAWSGGTSAEQYF. The CDR3 nucleotides are TGTGCCTGGAGTGGGGGGACTAGTGCCGAGCAGTACTTC.

For this clonotype: This sequence may be a read error, since a much larger clone differs from it by one base. V is TRBV5-1 and J is TRBJ2-1; the D call may be TRBD1 or TRBD2 (5 bases each). Trimming took off 4 bases at V and 12 bases at J, with 17 bases between the two ends. The CDR3 sequence is 13 residues long. Germline V gene data show CDR1 as SGHRS and CDR2 as YFSETQ. The CDR3 nucleotides are TGCGCCAGCAGCCAGCAAGGCAGGGACGTGCAGTTCTTC. Translating it yields CASSQQGRDVQFF.

This clonotype has at least ten counts. This chain uses TRBV6-1 with TRBJ2-1; possibly TRBD2 for D (5 bases). Germline V gene data show CDR1 as MNHNS and CDR2 as SASEGT. The V gene lost 5 bases and the J gene lost 10 bases, with 18 bases spanning the gap. The CDR3 extends over 14 amino acids. The DNA of the CDR3 is TGTGCCAGCAGTCAGTCACGGGGTGCGGGCGAGCAGTTCTTC. It translates to CASSQSRGAGEQFF.

This clonotype was seen at least ten times. The chain links TRBV24-1 to TRBJ2-7; D is undetermined. CDR3 length: 16 residues. Per the germline V gene, CDR1 is KGHDR and CDR2 is SFDVKD. V was cut by 1 base and J by 0 bases, with 12 bases left in between. The CDR3 loop is CATSDFEVKSSYEQYF. In nucleotides, the CDR3 is TGTGCCACCAGTGATTTTGAGGTCAAGAGCTCCTACGAGCAGTACTTC.

This clonotype appeared many times. The CDR3 DNA follows: TGCAGCGTTGATAGCACCCATGTGAACACTGAAGCTTTCTTT. As protein: CSVDSTHVNTEAFF. The chain is built from TRBV29-1 and TRBJ1-1; D remains ambiguous. The CDR3 runs to 14 residues. In germline, CDR1 is SQVTM, CDR2 ANQGSEA. Trimming removed 3 bases at V and 0 bases at J, with 11 bases between. The whole variable domain, filled in from reference TRBV29-1 and TRBJ1-1, reads SAVISQKPSRDICQRGTSLTIQCQVDSQVTMMFWYRQQPGQSLTLIATANQGSEATYESGFVIDKFPISRPNLTFSTLTVSNMSPEDSSIYLCSVDSTHVNTEAFFGQGTRLTVV.

At least ten counts were recorded for this clonotype. V is TRBV20-1 and J is TRBJ1-6; D uncertain. Germline V gives CDR1 DFQATT, CDR2 SNEGSKA (reference sequence). V was pared by 1 base and J by 3 bases, with 4 bases between. This CDR3 region has 13 residues. The CDR3 spells CSARGNYNSPLHF. CDR3 coding DNA: TGCAGTGCTAGAGGGAACTATAATTCACCCCTCCACTTT.

The V and J genes are TRBV7-2 and TRBJ2-1; D may be TRBD1 (6 bases). This CDR3 contains 13 residues. Germline V gene data show CDR1 as SGHTA and CDR2 as FQGNSA. Trimming left V 5 bases short and J 9 bases short, with 14 bases between. The CDR3 region has the DNA TGTGCCAGCAGCCAATACAGGGTTGGTGAGCAGTTCTTC. This codes for CASSQYRVGEQFF.

This clonotype was observed many times. The chain combines TRBV6-5 with TRBJ1-1; 9 nucleotides align to TRBD1. V trimming: 6 bases; J trimming: 5 bases; junction bases outside the gene matches: 16. CDR3 length: 17 amino acids. Germline CDR1 and CDR2: MNHEY and SVGAGI. This CDR3 is CASSNVGQGRITTEAFF. For the CDR3, the DNA is TGTGCCAGCAGCAACGTCGGACAGGGGAGGATTACGACTGAAGCTTTCTTT.

This chain links TRBV6-5 with TRBJ1-6; TRBD1 agrees at 7 bases. The CDR3 extends over 14 amino acids. V shed 6 bases and J 9 bases; nucleotides not matched to a gene: 8. From germline, CDR1 is MNHEY and CDR2 SVGAGI. CDR3 protein: CASRQDRVVSPLHF. CDR3 DNA: TGTGCCAGCAGACAAGACAGGGTAGTTTCACCCCTCCACTTT.

This clonotype was recorded many times. The chain is built from TRBV10-3 and TRBJ1-1; TRBD1 aligns across 9 bases. Germline V gene lookup returns CDR1 ENHRY and CDR2 SYGVKD. The CDR3 extends over 16 amino acids. V was pared by 2 bases and J by 5 bases, with 9 bases of the junction left unmatched. CDR3 in DNA: TGTGCCATCAGTGAGACCTTTGACAGGGGGGCGACTGAAGCTTTCTTT. It yields the protein CAISETFDRGATEAFF.

This clonotype was found many times. The chain has TRBV21-1 and TRBJ2-3. TRBV21-1 constitutes a pseudogene. This CDR3 has 13 amino acids. The CDR3 sequence: CASSKQKADTQYF. The CDR3 nucleotides read TGTGCCAGCAGCAAGCAAAAGGCAGATACGCAGTATTTT.

The chain recombines TRBV11-3 with TRBJ1-3; D ambiguous. Germline CDR1 reads SGHNT; CDR2 reads YENEEA. The CDR3 is 17 residues long. V lost 3 bases to trimming and J lost 4 bases, with 19 bases between them. The DNA for the CDR3 is TGTGCCAGCAGCTTCCTAACGGGGTCCGCCGCCGGAAACACCATATATTTT. It codes for CASSFLTGSAAGNTIYF.

This clonotype appeared many times. The rearrangement links TRBV27 to TRBJ2-6; no clear D gene. The CDR3 is 18 amino acids. Germline CDR1 reads MNHEY; CDR2 reads SMNVEV (reference sequence). The V gene lost 0 bases and the J gene lost 2 bases, with 14 bases spanning the gap. CDR3: CASSLSMAAIAGANVLTF. CDR3 sequence (DNA): TGTGCCAGCAGTTTATCTATGGCAGCTATAGCTGGGGCCAACGTCCTGACTTTC.

The sample holds many counts of this clonotype. The chain carries TRBV29-1 and TRBJ2-2; D perhaps matches TRBD2 (7 bases). Trimming pared 7 bases from V and 7 bases from J, leaving 22 bases between. Germline lookup yields CDR1 SQVTM and CDR2 ANQGSEA. The CDR3 contains 15 residues. CDR3 loop: CSATTSGGVYGELFF. The CDR3 DNA is TGCAGCGCCACTACGTCGGGGGGCGTTTACGGGGAGCTGTTTTTT.

In its sample, this clonotype was seen many times. This chain uses TRBV20-1 with TRBJ2-7; D unclear. Germline loops: CDR1 DFQATT, CDR2 SNEGSKA (reference sequence). V was clipped by 0 bases and J by 2 bases, with 14 bases between them. This CDR3 is built from 15 residues. CDR3 region: CSARDGRKTTYEQYF. In DNA form, the CDR3 reads TGCAGTGCTAGAGATGGGCGCAAAACTACCTACGAGCAGTACTTC.

A remark on this clonotype: At one end the junction does not follow the germline gene, possibly because of a read error. The chain carries TRBV2 and TRBJ2-1, with D unclear. This CDR3 is 15 amino acids long. The germline gives CDR1 SNHLY, CDR2 FYNNEI. The CDR3 is CASSEGLSSYDEQFF. The CDR3 DNA sequence: TGTGCCAGCAGTGAAGGACTCAGCTCCTACGATGAGCAGTTCTTC.

At least ten counts were recorded for this clonotype. V usage is TRBV12-3 or TRBV12-4 and J usage is TRBJ2-1; the D gene is possibly TRBD1 (6 bases). The CDR3 is made up of 15 amino acids. With 3 bases removed from V and 6 bases from J, the gap between germline ends came to 15 bases. The CDR3 DNA sequence: TGTGCCAGCAGTTTTTCACAGGGTCTTGTCAATGAGCAGTTCTTC. It specifies CASSFSQGLVNEQFF.

The sample holds many counts of this clonotype. The gene calls are TRBV6-5 and TRBJ2-1, with D perhaps given as TRBD1 or TRBD2 (5 bases each). CDR3 length: 13 residues. Per the germline V gene, CDR1 is MNHEY and CDR2 is SVGAGI. The ends were cut back, 5 bases at V and 8 bases at J, with 13 bases in the middle. CDR3 bases: TGTGCCAGCAGTCTCGGGATAGGGGATGAGCAGTTCTTC. It codes for CASSLGIGDEQFF.